This T cell receptor beta chain was observed in a study of CD8 T cells in Susac syndrome. TEMRA cells were FACS-enriched, with CD8+ and CD4+ T cells isolated negatively. RNA in amounts of about 0.5 to 1 ug was reverse transcribed with random hexamers. Each CDR3 protein is one row after TCRdb ran MiXCR on the immunoSEQ multiplex PCR reads. This sample has around 170,000 distinct CDR3 sequences; approximately 96% occur once, and the top ten carry about 0.15%. The receptor's source is a human donor with multiple sclerosis. Material: CD8+ T cells from PBMCs.

CDR3 nucleotides: TGTGCCAGCAGTTTTCCGGATGAGCAGTTCTTC. This sequence encodes CASSFPDEQFF. The gene calls are TRBV28 and TRBJ2-1; D gene ambiguous. Germline CDR1 and CDR2: MDHEN and SYDVKM. The CDR3 has 11 amino acids. The V gene lost 3 bases and the J gene lost 8 bases, with 5 bases spanning the gap.